The 22 T cell receptor beta chains below all came from one sample that was sequenced in a study of T cells after yellow fever vaccination. TCRdb called the 5' RACE reads again in MiXCR, with one record for every CDR3 protein. This sample yields fewer than 500,000 distinct CDR3 sequences, of which roughly a sixth are seen a single time; about a sixth belongs to the top ten. The starting material was PBMCs, obtained before the yellow fever booster vaccination. The receptors shown here come from a man aged 18 to 30 who received the YFV17D yellow fever vaccine.

The J gene is TRBJ2-7, the V gene TRBV6-6, with TRBD2 as a possible D gene (6 bases). This CDR3 comprises 12 residues. V gave up 6 bases and J gave up 6 bases, with 12 bases separating them. Germline CDR1 reads MNHNY; CDR2 reads SVGAGI (reference sequence). CDR3 DNA sequence: TGTGCCAGCAGCCCTAACGGGGGCGAGCAGTACTTC. Translated: CASSPNGGEQYF.

Ten or more counts support this clonotype. The V gene is TRBV5-1, the J gene TRBJ2-5; D tentatively fits TRBD1 or TRBD2 (5 bases each). The germline V gene has CDR1 SGHRS and CDR2 YFSETQ. V lost 6 bases and J 5 bases, leaving 23 bases between the germline ends. The CDR3 covers 16 residues. The CDR3 protein is CASTLQGPARGETQYF. The DNA of the CDR3 is TGCGCCAGCACTCTCCAGGGTCCAGCCCGAGGGGAGACCCAGTACTTC.

This clonotype has just a few counts. The chain joins TRBV12-3 or TRBV12-4 to TRBJ1-5; D might be TRBD1 (6 bases). The germline V and J ends were trimmed by 2 bases and 5 bases, with 10 bases remaining between them. The CDR3 extends over 14 amino acids. The CDR3 coding sequence is TGTGCCAGCAGTTTATGGGACATAGATCAGCCCCAGCATTTT. Protein: CASSLWDIDQPQHF.

In this sample, this clonotype turned up a few times. This chain uses TRBV5-1 with TRBJ2-2, with TRBD2 identical over 8 bases. The CDR3 length is 16 residues. Trimming took 0 bases from V and 7 from J; bases not matched to a gene: 8. Germline V lookup: CDR1 SGHRS, CDR2 YFSETQ. In DNA form, the CDR3 reads TGCGCCAGCAGCTTGGAGCCGGGGGGGCCCATCGGGGAGCTGTTTTTT. Translated, it gives CASSLEPGGPIGELFF.

The V and J genes are TRBV29-1 and TRBJ1-4; perhaps TRBD1 as D (5 bases). V was pared by 6 bases and J by 8 bases, with 13 bases between. This CDR3 region has 12 residues. Germline CDR1 SQVTM, CDR2 ANQGSEA. CDR3 coding DNA: TGCAGCGTATATTCCGGGGACGAAAAACTGTTTTTT. As protein: CSVYSGDEKLFF.

The V and J genes are TRBV4-3 and TRBJ1-2; D possibly corresponds to TRBD1 (5 bases). Germline V gives CDR1 LGHNA, CDR2 YSLEER. This CDR3 contains 16 residues. The germline V and J ends were trimmed by 0 bases and 8 bases, with 19 bases remaining between them. The CDR3 DNA is TGCGCCAGCAGCCAAGATTGGGGTACGGCATGGGGGGGCTACACCTTC. Its translation is CASSQDWGTAWGGYTF.

V and J are TRBV29-1 and TRBJ2-2, with 8 positions matching TRBD1. V gave up 0 bases and J gave up 4 bases; unmatched junction bases: 10. Germline V CDR1 and CDR2: SQVTM, ANQGSEA. There are 17 residues in the CDR3. DNA for the CDR3: TGCAGCGTTGAAGACCCCACGACAGGGGCGGGCACCGGGGAGCTGTTTTTT. Translated: CSVEDPTTGAGTGELFF.

This clonotype was seen more than once but under ten times. This chain uses TRBV5-1 with TRBJ2-7; possibly TRBD1 for D (6 bases). The CDR3 runs 14 residues. V lost 3 bases to trimming and J lost 2 bases, with 12 bases between them. The germline V gene has CDR1 SGHRS and CDR2 YFSETQ. CDR3 sequence: CASSSTGEAYEQYF. The DNA for the CDR3 is TGCGCCAGCAGCTCGACAGGTGAAGCCTACGAGCAGTACTTC.

This clonotype showed up just once. The chain is built from TRBV4-1 and TRBJ2-1; D possibly corresponds to TRBD2 (5 bases). Germline CDR1 MGHRA, CDR2 YSYEKL. This CDR3 is 17 amino acids long. V lost 0 bases and J lost 0, with 12 bases in between. CDR3 nucleotides: TGCGCCAGCAGCCAAGATAGGATAGGGAGCTCCTACAATGAGCAGTTCTTC. Residues: CASSQDRIGSSYNEQFF.

In its sample, this clonotype was seen a few times. This chain uses TRBV5-6 with TRBJ2-7; 9 nucleotides match TRBD1. The V gene end was trimmed by 3 bases and the J gene end by 4 bases; junction bases not matched to a gene: 5. Germline CDR1 reads SGHDT; CDR2 reads YYEEEE. The CDR3 covers 14 residues. CDR3 sequence reads: CASSSRDREYEQYV. In DNA, the CDR3 is TGTGCCAGCAGCTCCCGGGACAGGGAGTACGAGCAGTACGTC.

The chain joins TRBV7-2 to TRBJ2-5; TRBD1 aligns across 7 bases. The CDR3 spans 15 residues. Germline CDR1 reads SGHTA; CDR2 reads FQGNSA. V was pared by 0 bases and J by 4 bases, with 5 bases of the junction left unmatched. The CDR3 protein is CASSLARGRGETQYF. CDR3 DNA sequence: TGTGCCAGCAGCTTAGCAAGGGGGCGAGGAGAGACCCAGTACTTC. Full variable domain (rest looked up from reference TRBV7-2 and TRBJ2-5): GAGVSQSPSNKVTEKGKDVELRCDPISGHTALYWYRQSLGQGLEFLIYFQGNSAPDKSGLPSDRFSAERTGGSVSTLTIQRTQQEDSAVYLCASSLARGRGETQYFGPGTRLLVL.

The sample holds a few counts of this clonotype. V is TRBV7-3 and J is TRBJ2-1; 12 nucleotides align to TRBD2. With V trimmed by 3 bases and J by 6 bases, 6 bases remained unmatched. From germline, CDR1 is SGHTA and CDR2 FQGTGA. The CDR3 sequence is 16 residues long. The CDR3 region is CASSFRASGGANEQFF. CDR3 coding DNA: TGTGCCAGCAGCTTCCGGGCTAGCGGGGGGGCCAATGAGCAGTTCTTC.

The sample holds a few counts of this clonotype. The V call is TRBV15, the J call TRBJ2-1; 10 bases fit TRBD1. Trimming took 2 bases from V and 5 from J; bases not matched to a gene: 6. Germline-derived CDR1 and CDR2 are LNHNV and YYDKDF (reference sequence). The CDR3 spans 16 residues. DNA of the CDR3: TGTGCCACCAGCAGACTCCCGGACAGGGGGAACAATGAGCAGTTCTTC. This sequence encodes CATSRLPDRGNNEQFF.

Many counts were recorded for this clonotype. The CDR3 here is CASRAGHGTQYF. The CDR3 region has the DNA TGTGCCAGCAGGGCAGGGCACGGTACGCAGTATTTT. This chain joins TRBV12-3 or TRBV12-4 and TRBJ2-3; perhaps TRBD1 as D (5 bases). Trimming removed 6 bases at V and 8 bases at J, with 12 bases between. This CDR3 is built from 12 residues.

This clonotype appeared a few times. The chain couples TRBV7-8 to TRBJ1-5; weak D call: TRBD1 (5 bases). With 3 bases removed from V and 5 bases from J, the gap between germline ends came to 17 bases. This CDR3 is built from 16 residues. Germline V CDR1 and CDR2: SGHVS, FQNEAQ. DNA for the CDR3: TGTGCCAGCAGCTTGGGCAACAGGTTGGTAGATCAGCCCCAGCATTTT. It codes for CASSLGNRLVDQPQHF.

This clonotype has only a few counts. This chain joins TRBV5-1 and TRBJ1-1, with D uncertain. This CDR3 is built from 17 residues. Germline V lookup: CDR1 SGHRS, CDR2 YFSETQ. V gave up 4 bases and J gave up 0 bases, with 19 bases separating them. CDR3 in amino acids: CASSHGLPPGMNTEAFF. The CDR3, as DNA: TGCGCCAGCAGCCACGGGCTACCTCCAGGAATGAACACTGAAGCTTTCTTT.

This clonotype was picked up a small number of times. CDR3 nucleotides: TGTGCCAGCTCACCTTGGACAGGGGGAGACGGCTACACCTTC. Translating gives CASSPWTGGDGYTF. The chain uses TRBV18 and TRBJ1-2, with 10 bases fitting TRBD1. V lost 3 bases to trimming and J lost 8 bases; unmatched junction nucleotides: 6. This CDR3 has 14 amino acids. CDR1 is KGHSH, CDR2 LQKENI, per germline.

This clonotype came up a few times. The chain is built from TRBV7-9 and TRBJ1-5; D is uncertain. Trimming removed 5 bases at V and 1 base at J, with 6 bases between. CDR3 length: 13 amino acids. Germline assignment: CDR1 SEHNR and CDR2 FQNEAQ (reference sequence). The DNA for the CDR3 is TGTGCCAGCAGCGGAGGGAGCAATCAGCCCCAGCATTTT. Protein: CASSGGSNQPQHF.

This clonotype was observed a handful of times. The chain has TRBV7-8 and TRBJ1-6; D gene ambiguous. The germline V and J ends were trimmed by 1 base and 7 bases, with 11 bases remaining between them. In germline, CDR1 is SGHVS, CDR2 FQNEAQ. The CDR3 is 15 residues long. The CDR3 nucleotides read TGTGCCAGCAGCTTAGATGCACTTTTGAATTCACCCCTCCACTTT. Protein sequence: CASSLDALLNSPLHF.

The chain combines TRBV6-5 with TRBJ2-5; 8 bases fit TRBD2. Trimming removed 5 bases from V and 2 bases from J; junction bases left unmatched: 10. Germline assignment: CDR1 MNHEY and CDR2 SVGAGI. This CDR3 is 16 amino acids long. The CDR3 DNA follows: TGTGCCAGCAGTCCTCTGTACGGGGGGGCACAAGAGACCCAGTACTTC. Protein: CASSPLYGGAQETQYF.

This clonotype was picked up a small number of times. CDR3 amino acids: CASSQDSGGGTDTQYF. The CDR3 nucleotides read TGCGCCAGCAGCCAAGATTCCGGCGGGGGAACAGATACGCAGTATTTT. The V and J genes are TRBV4-3 and TRBJ2-3, with 7 bases that match TRBD2. CDR1 is LGHNA and CDR2 is YSLEER in the germline V gene. The CDR3 consists of 16 residues. The V segment lost 0 bases and the J segment 3 bases; nucleotides outside the gene matches: 6.

There are a few counts of this clonotype. This chain links TRBV7-2 with TRBJ2-5, with D possibly TRBD1 on 5 matching bases. This CDR3 is built from 15 residues. The V end lost 5 bases, the J end lost 5 bases, and 18 bases lay between the germline ends. CDR1 is SGHTA and CDR2 is FQGNSA in the germline V gene. The CDR3 loop is CASSQNSQGGETQYF. DNA for the CDR3: TGTGCCAGCAGCCAAAATTCTCAGGGTGGCGAGACCCAGTACTTC.